This T cell receptor (beta chain) appears in the sequencing data of a study of vaccination effects on CD4 cells after COVID-19. Study results and caveats: Late in the post-vaccination period, infection-induced and vaccine-induced clones underwent marked clonal contraction.

Within the ViraFEST assay, antigen-specific CD4+ T cells underwent expansion with viral peptide pools prior to sequencing. Culture lasted about nine days before CD4+ T cell isolation. Nucleocapsid antibodies stayed negative before and after vaccination, showing no earlier SARS-CoV-2 infection. For each well, some 1.9 million PBMC were cultured with around 9.8 IU/ml IL-2 and approximately 10 ug/ml peptides. Profiling relied on immunoSEQ multiplex PCR, and the TCRdb table lists in-frame clones only, not all of them. The sample includes about 73,000 clones, roughly 74% of them seen just once. About this clone: Its antigen is undetermined.

CDR1 and CDR2 (germline): GTSNPN, SVGIG (reference sequence). The CDR3 totals 13 residues. Trimming took off 0 bases at V and 12 bases at J, with 12 bases between the two ends. The chain employs TRBV30 and TRBJ1-6; D gene uncertain. Sample: CD4+ T cells from PBMCs cultured with HCoV-NL63 spike peptides, taken before COVID-19 vaccination. This TCR came from a human donor who received a COVID-19 vaccine. CDR3 residues: CAWSVPPGKPLHF. CDR3 sequence (DNA): TGTGCCTGGAGTGTCCCCCCGGGGAAACCCCTCCACTTT. Variable domain in full (rest from reference TRBV30 and TRBJ1-6): SQTIHQWPATLVQPVGSPLSLECTVEGTSNPNLYWYRQAAGRGLQLLFYSVGIGQISSEVPQNLSASRPQDRQFILSSKKLLLSDSGFYLCAWSVPPGKPLHFGNGTRLTVT.